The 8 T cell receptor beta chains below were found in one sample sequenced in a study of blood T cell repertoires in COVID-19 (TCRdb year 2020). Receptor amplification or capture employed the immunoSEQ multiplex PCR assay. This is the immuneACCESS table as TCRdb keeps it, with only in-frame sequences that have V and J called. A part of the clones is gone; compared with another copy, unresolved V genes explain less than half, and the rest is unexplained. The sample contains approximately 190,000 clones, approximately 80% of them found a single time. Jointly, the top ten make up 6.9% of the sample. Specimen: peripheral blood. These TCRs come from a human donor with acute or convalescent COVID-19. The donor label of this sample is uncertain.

The CDR3 DNA follows: TGTGCCAGCAGCTTAGGCGGACAGCAAGAGACCCAGTACTTC. Amino acids: CASSLGGQQETQYF. The chain has TRBV7-2 and TRBJ2-5; possibly TRBD1 for D (6 bases). This CDR3 is 14 amino acids long. V lost 1 base to trimming and J lost 2 bases, with 8 bases between them. The V gene's germline CDR1 is SGHTA and CDR2 FQGNSA.

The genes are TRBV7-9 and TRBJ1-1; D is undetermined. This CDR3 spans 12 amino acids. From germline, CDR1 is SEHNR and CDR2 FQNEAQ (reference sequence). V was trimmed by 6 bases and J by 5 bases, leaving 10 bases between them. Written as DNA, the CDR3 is TGTGCCAGCAGTTTACAGCGGACTGAAGCTTTCTTT. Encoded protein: CASSLQRTEAFF.

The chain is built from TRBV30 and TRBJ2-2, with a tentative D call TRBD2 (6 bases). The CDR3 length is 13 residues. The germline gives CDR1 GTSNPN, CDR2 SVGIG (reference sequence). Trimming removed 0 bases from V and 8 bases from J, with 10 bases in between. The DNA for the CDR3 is TGTGCCTGGAGTGTACGTGGAGGGGGGGAGCTGTTTTTT. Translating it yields CAWSVRGGGELFF. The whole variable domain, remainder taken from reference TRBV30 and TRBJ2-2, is SQTIHQWPATLVQPVGSPLSLECTVEGTSNPNLYWYRQAAGRGLQLLFYSVGIGQISSEVPQNLSASRPQDRQFILSSKKLLLSDSGFYLCAWSVRGGGELFFGEGSRLTVL.

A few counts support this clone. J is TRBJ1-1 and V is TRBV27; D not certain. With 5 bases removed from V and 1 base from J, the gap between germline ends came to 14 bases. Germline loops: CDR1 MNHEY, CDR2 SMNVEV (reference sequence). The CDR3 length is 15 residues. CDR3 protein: CASSNQPGENTEAFF. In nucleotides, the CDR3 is TGTGCCAGCAGTAACCAGCCCGGGGAGAACACTGAAGCTTTCTTT.

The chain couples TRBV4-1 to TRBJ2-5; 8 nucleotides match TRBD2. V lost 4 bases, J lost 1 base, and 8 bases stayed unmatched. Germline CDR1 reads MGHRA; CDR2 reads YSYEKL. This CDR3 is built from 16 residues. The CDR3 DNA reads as TGCGCCAGCAGCCTCAATCTAGCGGGCGGCCAAGAGACCCAGTACTTC. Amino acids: CASSLNLAGGQETQYF.

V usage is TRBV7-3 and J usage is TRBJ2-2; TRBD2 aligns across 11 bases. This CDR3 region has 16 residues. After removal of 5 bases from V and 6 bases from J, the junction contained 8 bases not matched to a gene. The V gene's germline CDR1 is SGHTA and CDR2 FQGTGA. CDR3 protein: CASSLASGRMPGELFF. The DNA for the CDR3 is TGTGCCAGCAGCCTTGCTAGCGGGAGGATGCCCGGGGAGCTGTTTTTT.

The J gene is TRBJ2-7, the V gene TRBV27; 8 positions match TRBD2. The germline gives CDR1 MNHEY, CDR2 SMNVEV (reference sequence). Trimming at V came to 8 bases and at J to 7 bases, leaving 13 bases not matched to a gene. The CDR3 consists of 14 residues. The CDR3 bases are TGTGCCAGCGGGTTCTTCAGCGGGAGTTTAGAGCAGTACTTC. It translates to CASGFFSGSLEQYF.

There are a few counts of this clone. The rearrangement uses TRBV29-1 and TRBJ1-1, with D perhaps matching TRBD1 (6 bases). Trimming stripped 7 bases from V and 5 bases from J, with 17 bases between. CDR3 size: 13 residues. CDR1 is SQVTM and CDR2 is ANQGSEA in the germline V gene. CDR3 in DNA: TGCAGCGCAATACAGGGTGAGGGTACTGAAGCTTTCTTT. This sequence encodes CSAIQGEGTEAFF.